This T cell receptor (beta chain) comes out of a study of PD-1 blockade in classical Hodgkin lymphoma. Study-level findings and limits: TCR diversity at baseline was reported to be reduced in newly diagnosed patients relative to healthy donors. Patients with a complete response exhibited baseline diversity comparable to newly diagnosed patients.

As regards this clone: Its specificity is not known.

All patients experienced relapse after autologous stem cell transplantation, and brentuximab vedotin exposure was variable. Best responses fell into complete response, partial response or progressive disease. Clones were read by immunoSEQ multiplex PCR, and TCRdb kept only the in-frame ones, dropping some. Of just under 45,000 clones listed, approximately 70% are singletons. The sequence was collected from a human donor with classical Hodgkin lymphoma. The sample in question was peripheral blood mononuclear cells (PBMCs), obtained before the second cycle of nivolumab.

CDR3 in amino acids: CASRGQGGYGYTF. The DNA of the CDR3 is TGTGCCAGCAGGGGCCAGGGTGGCTATGGCTACACCTTC. This chain connects TRBV6-5 to TRBJ1-2; D is perhaps TRBD1 (5 bases). Trimming cost V 6 bases and J 4 bases, with 12 bases left between them. Germline CDR1 MNHEY, CDR2 SVGAGI. The CDR3 has 13 amino acids.